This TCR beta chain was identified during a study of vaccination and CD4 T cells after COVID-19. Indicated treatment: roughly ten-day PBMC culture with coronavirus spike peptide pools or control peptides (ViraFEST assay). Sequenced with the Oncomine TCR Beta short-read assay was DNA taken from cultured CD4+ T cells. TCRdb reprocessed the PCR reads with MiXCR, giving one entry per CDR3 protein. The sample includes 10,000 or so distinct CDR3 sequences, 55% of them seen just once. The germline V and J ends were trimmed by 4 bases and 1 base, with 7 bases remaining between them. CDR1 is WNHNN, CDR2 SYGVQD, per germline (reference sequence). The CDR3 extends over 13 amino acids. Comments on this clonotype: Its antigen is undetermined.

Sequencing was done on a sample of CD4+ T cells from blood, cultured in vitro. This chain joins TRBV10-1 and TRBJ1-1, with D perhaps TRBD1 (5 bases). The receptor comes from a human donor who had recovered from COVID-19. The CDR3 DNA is TGCGCCAGCAGTGGACAGCAGAACACTGAAGCTTTCTTT. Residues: CASSGQQNTEAFF.